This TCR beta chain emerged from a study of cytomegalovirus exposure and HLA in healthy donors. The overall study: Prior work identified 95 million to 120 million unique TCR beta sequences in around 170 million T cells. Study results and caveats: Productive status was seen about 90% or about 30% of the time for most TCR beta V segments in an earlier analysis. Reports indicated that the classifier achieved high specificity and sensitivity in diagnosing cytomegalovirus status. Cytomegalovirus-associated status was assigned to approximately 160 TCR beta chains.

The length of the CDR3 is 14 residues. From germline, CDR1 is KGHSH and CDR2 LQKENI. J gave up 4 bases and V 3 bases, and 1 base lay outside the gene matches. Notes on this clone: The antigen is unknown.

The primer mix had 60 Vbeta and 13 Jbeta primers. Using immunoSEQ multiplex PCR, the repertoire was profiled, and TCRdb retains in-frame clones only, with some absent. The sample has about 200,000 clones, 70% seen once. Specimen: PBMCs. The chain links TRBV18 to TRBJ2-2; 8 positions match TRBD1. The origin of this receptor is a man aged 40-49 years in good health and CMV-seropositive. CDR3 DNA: TGTGCCAGCTCACCGGGACAGGCCACCGGGGAGCTGTTTTTT. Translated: CASSPGQATGELFF.